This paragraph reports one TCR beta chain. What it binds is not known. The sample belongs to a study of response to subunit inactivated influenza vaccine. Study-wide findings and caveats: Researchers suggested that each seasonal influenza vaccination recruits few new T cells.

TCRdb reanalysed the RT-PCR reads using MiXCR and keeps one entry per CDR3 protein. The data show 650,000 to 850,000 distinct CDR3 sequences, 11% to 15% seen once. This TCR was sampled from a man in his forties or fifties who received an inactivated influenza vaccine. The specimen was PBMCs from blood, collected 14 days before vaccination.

DNA for the CDR3: TGTGCCAGCAGCCAAGGAAGGGACCCGAACACCGGGGAGCTGTTTTTT. Its protein product is CASSQGRDPNTGELFF. The chain recombines TRBV9 with TRBJ2-2, with D possibly being TRBD1 or TRBD2 (5 bases each). CDR3 length: 16 residues. Germline V gives CDR1 SGDLS, CDR2 YYNGEE. Trimming pared 4 bases from V and 0 bases from J, leaving 13 bases between.